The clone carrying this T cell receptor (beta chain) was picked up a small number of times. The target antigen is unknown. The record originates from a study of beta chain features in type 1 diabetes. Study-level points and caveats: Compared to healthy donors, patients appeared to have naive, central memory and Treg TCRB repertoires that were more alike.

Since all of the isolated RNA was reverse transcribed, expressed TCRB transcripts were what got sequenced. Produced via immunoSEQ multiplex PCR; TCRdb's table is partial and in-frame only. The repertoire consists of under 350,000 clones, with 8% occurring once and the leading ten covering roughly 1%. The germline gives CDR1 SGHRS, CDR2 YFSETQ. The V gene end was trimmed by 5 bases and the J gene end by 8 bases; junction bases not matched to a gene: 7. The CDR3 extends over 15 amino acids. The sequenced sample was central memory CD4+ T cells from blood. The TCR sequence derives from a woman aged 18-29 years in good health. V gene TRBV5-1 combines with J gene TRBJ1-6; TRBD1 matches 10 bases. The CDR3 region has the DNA TGCGCCAGCAGACCGACAGGGGGCCTTGATTCACCCCTCCACTTT. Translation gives CASRPTGGLDSPLHF.